This entry lists 22 T cell receptor beta chains sequenced from one sample in a study of cytomegalovirus exposure and HLA in healthy donors. With 60 Vbeta and 13 Jbeta primers, the PCR was carried out. Profiling relied on immunoSEQ multiplex PCR, and the TCRdb table lists in-frame clones only, not all of them. Of approximately 150,000 clones listed, around 60% were seen once; the top ten hold 5.5% to 9%. Sequenced sample: PBMCs. Receptor source: a woman aged 55-69 years in good health and CMV-seropositive.

V and J are TRBV9 and TRBJ1-3; D gene ambiguous. CDR1 is SGDLS and CDR2 is YYNGEE in the germline V gene. V lost 0 bases and J 0 bases, leaving 13 bases between the germline ends. The CDR3 has 17 amino acids. CDR3 region: CASSVANTPLSGNTIYF. The CDR3 nucleotides are TGTGCCAGCAGCGTAGCGAACACACCGCTCTCTGGAAACACCATATATTTT.

This clone has only a few counts. The CDR3: CAWRRTDEQYF. The CDR3 DNA reads TGTGCCTGGAGGCGGACAGATGAGCAGTACTTC. The genes are TRBV30 and TRBJ2-7; D may be TRBD1 (6 bases). The V end lost 3 bases, the J end lost 7 bases, and 10 bases lay between the germline ends. CDR1 and CDR2 from the germline V gene are GTSNPN and SVGIG (reference sequence). This CDR3 has 11 residues.

The chain carries TRBV4-2 and TRBJ2-5; 7 positions agree with TRBD2. The ends lost 0 bases at V and 1 base at J; junction bases unmatched: 5. The CDR3 covers 16 residues. Germline assignment: CDR1 LGHNA and CDR2 YNFKEQ. CDR3 protein: CASSQDQVAGQETQYF. CDR3 bases: TGTGCCAGCAGCCAAGATCAGGTAGCGGGCCAAGAGACCCAGTACTTC.

The table lists this clone with a few counts. CDR3 bases: TGTGCCAGCAGCCCTGCGAGAGTTGAAGATGGCTACACCTTC. It specifies CASSPARVEDGYTF. The rearrangement uses TRBV7-2 and TRBJ1-2; D is uncertain. From germline, CDR1 is SGHTA and CDR2 FQGNSA. This CDR3 has 14 amino acids. Trimming removed 5 bases at V and 6 bases at J, with 16 bases between.

This chain joins TRBV9 and TRBJ2-1; TRBD2 aligns across 9 bases. Germline trimming cut 0 bases from V and 7 bases from J; bases unmatched to any gene: 5. The CDR3 covers 15 residues. CDR1 and CDR2 from the germline V gene are SGDLS and YYNGEE. CDR3 sequence reads: CASSVVAGGPNEQFF. The CDR3 region has the DNA TGTGCCAGCAGCGTAGTCGCGGGAGGGCCGAATGAGCAGTTCTTC.

This chain links TRBV27 with TRBJ2-7, with a possible D match to TRBD2 (6 bases). Germline-derived CDR1 and CDR2 are MNHEY and SMNVEV (reference sequence). V dropped 6 bases and J dropped 4 bases, with 16 bases sitting between them. The CDR3 runs to 14 residues. DNA for the CDR3: TGTGCCAGCAGGGACCTAGCGCAACTTTACGAGCAGTACTTC. This codes for CASRDLAQLYEQYF.

This sequence joins TRBV18 and TRBJ2-2; 10 nucleotides agree with TRBD1. V shed 1 base and J 4 bases; nucleotides not matched to a gene: 3. This CDR3 region has 16 residues. The germline gives CDR1 KGHSH, CDR2 LQKENI. The CDR3 region is CASSPRQGAVTGELFF. CDR3 DNA sequence: TGTGCCAGCTCACCACGACAGGGGGCAGTCACCGGGGAGCTGTTTTTT.

V and J are TRBV28 and TRBJ2-1, with 9 bases that match TRBD2. This CDR3 has 15 residues. J lost 4 bases, V lost 6 bases, and 7 bases had no gene match. Germline V gene sequence: CDR1 MDHEN, CDR2 SYDVKM. The CDR3 nucleotides read TGTGCCAGCAGCCCCGGGACTAGCAGTTACAATGAGCAGTTCTTC. Residues: CASSPGTSSYNEQFF.

The V gene is TRBV7-2, the J gene TRBJ1-3; tentatively, D is TRBD1 (6 bases). V lost 2 bases and J lost 4, with 18 bases in between. Per the germline V gene, CDR1 is SGHTA and CDR2 is FQGNSA. The CDR3 contains 17 residues. Here the CDR3 reads CASSLTNPGTFGNTIYF. The CDR3 bases are TGTGCCAGCAGCTTAACAAACCCCGGGACATTCGGAAACACCATATATTTT.

The rearrangement links TRBV7-6 to TRBJ2-3; D is unresolved. Germline V gene data show CDR1 as SGHVS and CDR2 as FNYEAQ. The CDR3 is 13 residues long. Trimming cost V 5 bases and J 2 bases, with 8 bases left between them. In nucleotides, the CDR3 is TGTGCCAGCAGCCCGCGCGACACAGATACGCAGTATTTT. Its protein is CASSPRDTDTQYF.

J is TRBJ2-3 and V is TRBV5-1, with no clear D. Germline V gene lookup returns CDR1 SGHRS and CDR2 YFSETQ. CDR3 size: 12 residues. The V and J ends lost 0 bases and 7 bases respectively, with 6 bases between them. As DNA, the CDR3 is TGCGCCAGCAGCTTGGAACGGTATACGCAGTATTTT. It translates to CASSLERYTQYF.

The rearrangement links TRBV7-3 to TRBJ2-3; 13 bases fit TRBD2. From germline, CDR1 is SGHTA and CDR2 FQGTGA. The CDR3 extends over 16 amino acids. Germline trimming cut 5 bases from V and 4 bases from J; bases unmatched to any gene: 6. The CDR3 nucleotides read TGTGCCAGCAGCCCAAGGACTAGCGGGAGCCCAGATACGCAGTATTTT. Its translation is CASSPRTSGSPDTQYF.

The chain joins TRBV5-1 to TRBJ2-7; 7 nucleotides line up with TRBD1. This CDR3 is 15 amino acids long. Germline trimming cut 1 base from V and 2 bases from J; bases unmatched to any gene: 6. Looked up from germline, CDR1 is SGHRS and CDR2 is YFSETQ. The CDR3 protein is CASSLYGQEPYEQYF. Written as DNA, the CDR3 is TGCGCCAGCAGCTTGTACGGACAGGAGCCCTACGAGCAGTACTTC.

The CDR3, as DNA: TGTGCCAGCAGCTTATCAAGGAGGGCGGACGGAAACACCATATATTTT. Translation: CASSLSRRADGNTIYF. The chain employs TRBV7-9 and TRBJ1-3; D is uncertain. The CDR3 totals 16 residues. The ends were cut back, 2 bases at V and 4 bases at J, with 15 bases in the middle. Looked up from germline, CDR1 is SEHNR and CDR2 is FQNEAQ (reference sequence).

The chain combines TRBV7-9 with TRBJ1-5, with a weak D call TRBD1 (6 bases). From germline, CDR1 is SEHNR and CDR2 FQNEAQ (reference sequence). Trimming removed 3 bases at V and 3 bases at J, with 9 bases between. The CDR3 sequence is 14 residues long. CDR3 bases: TGTGCCAGCAGCTTCAGGGGAACCAATCAGCCCCAGCATTTT. This encodes CASSFRGTNQPQHF.

This clone appeared a few times. The J gene is TRBJ2-5, the V gene TRBV10-3, with a tentative D call TRBD2 (6 bases). V shed 10 bases and J shed 5 bases, with 17 bases lying between them. Germline CDR1 and CDR2: ENHRY and SYGVKD. The CDR3 sequence is 13 residues long. Written as DNA, the CDR3 is TGTGCCACCACGGGCGGGGCGGGGGAGACCCAGTACTTC. Protein product: CATTGGAGETQYF.

V gene TRBV10-3 combines with J gene TRBJ2-7, with TRBD1 as a possible D gene (6 bases). The CDR3 length is 15 residues. The V gene lost 4 bases and the J gene lost 4 bases, with 17 bases spanning the gap. Germline CDR1 and CDR2: ENHRY and SYGVKD. CDR3 in DNA: TGTGCCATCAGTGGGTCCGGGACAAGATCTTACGAGCAGTACTTC. Translated: CAISGSGTRSYEQYF.

This clone was detected only a few times. The chain employs TRBV11-2 and TRBJ1-3, with 7 bases fitting TRBD1. This CDR3 is 19 amino acids long. The V segment lost 0 bases and the J segment 4 bases; nucleotides outside the gene matches: 15. Germline lookup yields CDR1 SGHAT and CDR2 FQNNGV. CDR3 sequence reads: CASSLDRRQGTLRGNTIYF. CDR3 nucleotide sequence: TGTGCCAGCAGCTTAGATCGCAGACAGGGAACCCTGAGGGGAAACACCATATATTTT.

V is TRBV13 and J is TRBJ2-1, with TRBD2 matching 10 bases. Germline CDR1 and CDR2: PRHDT and FYEKMQ (reference sequence). The CDR3 is 18 amino acids. V lost 0 bases and J lost 2; bases outside the gene matches: 7. The CDR3 here is CASSLGGRTSGPYNEQFF. The CDR3 bases are TGTGCCAGCAGCTTAGGAGGCAGGACTAGCGGACCCTACAATGAGCAGTTCTTC.

This sequence joins TRBV28 and TRBJ2-2; 11 positions match TRBD2. V trimming: 4 bases; J trimming: 6 bases; junction bases outside the gene matches: 7. This CDR3 has 16 amino acids. Germline CDR1 MDHEN, CDR2 SYDVKM. In nucleotides, the CDR3 is TGTGCCAGCAGTTGGACCTTAGCGGGAGGGCCCGGGGAGCTGTTTTTT. It specifies CASSWTLAGGPGELFF.

The count of this clone is one. The V call is TRBV19, the J call TRBJ2-1; D gene unclear. The CDR3 runs to 11 residues. Per germline, CDR1 LNHDA and CDR2 SQIVND (reference sequence). V lost 3 bases and J 10 bases, leaving 7 bases between the germline ends. CDR3 amino acids: CASSMPREQFF. In nucleotides, the CDR3 is TGTGCCAGTAGTATGCCGAGGGAGCAGTTCTTC.

The chain links TRBV7-8 to TRBJ2-3, with 8 bases aligning to TRBD1. The CDR3 runs to 16 residues. Trimming took 1 base from V and 3 from J; bases not matched to a gene: 6. The V gene's germline CDR1 is SGHVS and CDR2 FQNEAQ. As DNA, the CDR3 is TGTGCCAGCAGCTTAGTTACAGGGGGAAGTACAGATACGCAGTATTTT. This translates into CASSLVTGGSTDTQYF.